This section outlines one T cell receptor beta chain sequence together with its context. Germline CDR1 MNHEY, CDR2 SVGAGI. V dropped 5 bases and J dropped 5; count of bases not matched to a gene: 6. The CDR3 contains 14 residues. This entry is derived from a study of Ad26.COV2.S vaccination and SARS-CoV-2 variants. Study at large: Once, or twice with 56 days between doses, Ad26.COV2.S was given intramuscularly.

TCRdb's table, derived via immunoSEQ multiplex PCR, lists solely in-frame clones and lacks some. The sample has roughly 700,000 clones, 89% seen once. Treatment reported: some 20 received Ad26.COV2.S at low or high dose, single or two shots; several received placebo; per-sample allocation not given. All samples were drawn on day 63, counting from the first vaccine or placebo injection. The specimen was peripheral blood, collected in a trial of Ad26.COV2.S vaccine versus placebo. The rearrangement uses TRBV6-5 and TRBJ2-1; 7 bases fit TRBD1. The clonotype comes from a person aged 18 to 59 who received the Ad26.COV2.S COVID-19 vaccine or a placebo. Here the CDR3 reads CASSPRTGNNEQFF. CDR3 sequence (DNA): TGTGCCAGCAGTCCCCGGACAGGCAACAATGAGCAGTTCTTC.